Each of the 17 T cell receptor beta chains below was sequenced from the same sample in a study of shared clonotypes between healthy human individuals. Method: immunoSEQ multiplex PCR; TCRdb's copy keeps in-frame clones and lacks some. This sample yields about 770,000 clones, of which roughly 72% are seen a single time; approximately 1.7% belongs to the top ten. Sequenced: memory CD4+ T cells sorted from blood. Subset indicated: CD45RA-negative fraction. The receptors were gathered from a woman aged 25 to 39 in good health.

The chain recombines TRBV5-6 with TRBJ2-7; TRBD2 aligns across 15 bases. Germline CDR1 and CDR2: SGHDT and YYEEEE. This CDR3 is built from 15 residues. The V and J ends lost 3 bases and 9 bases, in that order; junction bases with no gene match: 7. CDR3 residues: CASSSLGTSGRWQYF. In DNA form, the CDR3 reads TGTGCCAGCAGCTCACTGGGGACTAGCGGGAGGTGGCAGTACTTC.

In its sample, this clone was seen once. This rearrangement joins TRBV5-1 to TRBJ2-5, with 8 bases lining up with TRBD1. V shed 0 bases, J shed 4 bases, and the junction held 5 bases outside the gene matches. The germline V gene has CDR1 SGHRS and CDR2 YFSETQ. The CDR3 covers 15 residues. This CDR3 reads CASSLAGQGAETQYF. The CDR3 DNA reads as TGCGCCAGCAGCTTGGCCGGTCAGGGGGCAGAGACCCAGTACTTC.

CDR3 protein: CASNLAWLAGNTIYF. CDR3 nucleotides: TGTGCCAGCAATCTTGCCTGGTTAGCTGGAAACACCATATATTTT. The chain has TRBV2 and TRBJ1-3; D ambiguous. Germline CDR1 is SNHLY and CDR2 is FYNNEI. The CDR3 has 15 amino acids. V dropped 7 bases and J dropped 2 bases, with 15 bases sitting between them.

This clone was observed a single time. The chain links TRBV10-3 to TRBJ2-3; unclear D gene. Germline CDR1 ENHRY, CDR2 SYGVKD. Trimming took off 0 bases at V and 2 bases at J, with 6 bases between the two ends. The CDR3 covers 14 residues. This CDR3 is CAISESVSTDTQYF. In nucleotides, the CDR3 is TGTGCCATCAGTGAGTCCGTCTCCACAGATACGCAGTATTTT.

The chain couples TRBV6-5 to TRBJ1-1, with 9 positions matching TRBD1. The CDR3 has 14 residues. Germline-derived CDR1 and CDR2 are MNHEY and SVGAGI. The V segment lost 8 bases and the J segment 4 bases; nucleotides outside the gene matches: 8. The CDR3 loop is CASFLGQGGTEAFF. In nucleotides, the CDR3 is TGTGCCAGCTTTCTGGGACAGGGTGGCACTGAAGCTTTCTTT.

The CDR3 DNA reads TGTGCCAGCAGCATCCCCGCCTGGCGCCAAATCAACTTCCGCACTGAAGCTTTCTTT. Its translation is CASSIPAWRQINFRTEAFF. The chain uses TRBV7-9 and TRBJ1-1; D ambiguous. V was trimmed by 5 bases and J by 4 bases, leaving 29 bases between them. CDR1 SEHNR and CDR2 FQNEAQ come from the germline V gene (reference sequence). CDR3 size: 19 residues.

Worth noting for this clone: Other DNA variants within this sample encode the same CDR3. The chain couples TRBV29-1 to TRBJ1-1, with D unresolved. The CDR3 is 11 amino acids. With 7 bases removed from V and 1 base from J, the gap between germline ends came to 7 bases. Germline V gene sequence: CDR1 SQVTM, CDR2 ANQGSEA. The CDR3 is CSGYKNTEAFF. CDR3 DNA sequence: TGCAGCGGTTACAAGAACACTGAAGCTTTCTTT. The entire variable domain, with the rest obtained from reference TRBV29-1 and TRBJ1-1, is as follows: SAVISQKPSRDICQRGTSLTIQCQVDSQVTMMFWYRQQPGQSLTLIATANQGSEATYESGFVIDKFPISRPNLTFSTLTVSNMSPEDSSIYLCSGYKNTEAFFGQGTRLTVV.

The V and J genes are TRBV28 and TRBJ2-3; D is possibly TRBD1 or TRBD2 (5 bases each). This CDR3 has 15 amino acids. Trimming pared 5 bases from V and 2 bases from J, leaving 14 bases between. Germline V lookup: CDR1 MDHEN, CDR2 SYDVKM. The CDR3 sequence is CASSLGTVITDTQYF. DNA for the CDR3: TGTGCCAGCAGTCTTGGGACGGTAATCACAGATACGCAGTATTTT.

This rearrangement joins TRBV5-1 to TRBJ2-7; 12 bases map to TRBD2. Germline CDR1 and CDR2: SGHRS and YFSETQ. Trimming at V came to 4 bases and at J to 4 bases, leaving 3 bases not matched to a gene. This CDR3 is built from 14 residues. In DNA, the CDR3 is TGCGCCAGCAGCCGGACTAGCGGGATTTACGAGCAGTACTTC. Translated: CASSRTSGIYEQYF.

There are many counts of this clone. The chain carries TRBV6-1 and TRBJ2-7; D is uncertain. CDR3 length: 11 residues. The V gene lost 2 bases and the J gene lost 7 bases, with 6 bases spanning the gap. Germline loops: CDR1 MNHNS, CDR2 SASEGT. This CDR3 is CASSEIREQYF. CDR3 sequence (DNA): TGTGCCAGCAGTGAAATTAGGGAGCAGTACTTC.

The gene calls are TRBV5-1 and TRBJ2-3, with D tentatively TRBD2 (6 bases). The length of the CDR3 is 15 residues. The V and J ends lost 7 bases and 4 bases respectively, with 19 bases between them. Per the germline V gene, CDR1 is SGHRS and CDR2 is YFSETQ. The CDR3 DNA follows: TGCGCCAGCGCCCCCATCGGGAGTTCCTCAGATACGCAGTATTTT. This translates into CASAPIGSSSDTQYF.

The V call is TRBV5-8, the J call TRBJ2-7; 7 positions agree with TRBD1. Trimming at V came to 2 bases and at J to 8 bases, leaving 7 bases not matched to a gene. CDR1 and CDR2 (germline): SGHTS, YDEGEE. The length of the CDR3 is 13 residues. In nucleotides, the CDR3 is TGTGCCAGCAGCTTCAACAGGGGAAGCCAGCAGTACTTC. This translates into CASSFNRGSQQYF.

Only a few counts were recorded for this clone. The rearrangement links TRBV6-1 to TRBJ1-2; 7 bases fit TRBD1. The V gene's germline CDR1 is MNHNS and CDR2 SASEGT. CDR3 length: 15 residues. J gave up 4 bases and V 1 base, and 6 bases lay outside the gene matches. The CDR3 DNA reads TGTGCCAGCAGTGAAGGGATAGGGGGCGGCTATGGCTACACCTTC. This translates into CASSEGIGGGYGYTF.

As to this clone: Distinct nucleotide sequences in the sample also encode this CDR3. V gene TRBV5-1 combines with J gene TRBJ2-1; 9 nucleotides line up with TRBD1. The CDR3 runs to 15 residues. Trimming at V came to 4 bases and at J to 5 bases, leaving 7 bases not matched to a gene. Germline V gives CDR1 SGHRS, CDR2 YFSETQ. The CDR3 coding sequence is TGCGCCAGCAGCCCGGGACAGGGCGGAGACAATGAGCAGTTCTTC. Its protein is CASSPGQGGDNEQFF. The whole variable domain, filled in from reference TRBV5-1 and TRBJ2-1, reads KAGVTQTPRYLIKTRGQQVTLSCSPISGHRSVSWYQQTPGQGLQFLFEYFSETQRNKGNFPGRFSGRQFSNSRSEMNVSTLELGDSALYLCASSPGQGGDNEQFFGPGTRLTVL.

The chain employs TRBV4-2 and TRBJ2-3; 11 positions agree with TRBD2. The CDR3 length is 16 residues. CDR1 LGHNA and CDR2 YNFKEQ come from the germline V gene. The V gene end was trimmed by 3 bases and the J gene end by 6 bases; junction bases not matched to a gene: 8. CDR3 protein: CASSQVLAGGRDTQYF. The CDR3, as DNA: TGTGCCAGCAGCCAGGTTCTAGCGGGGGGCCGCGATACGCAGTATTTT.

V is TRBV30 and J is TRBJ2-6, with D uncertain. CDR1 and CDR2 from the germline V gene are GTSNPN and SVGIG (reference sequence). CDR3 length equals 14 residues. Trimming left V 5 bases short and J 5 bases short, with 13 bases between. CDR3 sequence reads: CAWWSARRANVLTF. The DNA of the CDR3 is TGTGCCTGGTGGAGTGCGCGTCGGGCCAACGTCCTGACTTTC.

This sequence joins TRBV2 and TRBJ2-1; 16 bases match TRBD2. The J segment lost 16 bases and the V segment lost 3 bases, leaving 15 bases of the junction unmatched. This CDR3 spans 17 amino acids. Germline V gives CDR1 SNHLY, CDR2 FYNNEI. The CDR3 nucleotides read TGTGCCAGCAGTGAGGAGGGACAGGGACTAGCGGGAGGGCAGGGATTCTTC. It specifies CASSEEGQGLAGGQGFF.